This is a list of T cell receptor beta chains from one sample in a study of CD8 T cells in Susac syndrome. TCRdb passed the immunoSEQ multiplex PCR reads through MiXCR, listing each CDR3 protein once. This sample yields about 180,000 distinct CDR3 sequences, of which roughly 94% are seen a single time; 0.099% belongs to the top ten. What was sequenced was CD4+ T cells from PBMCs. The source of these receptors is a human donor with Susac syndrome. Both conserved end residues are part of each CDR3. A D gene is named only where the DNA matches it firmly. Clone size, where shown, is once, few, many, or a class for clones that have expanded.

j_call	v_call	clone_size	d_call	cdr3_length	cdr3_nt	cdr3_aa
TRBJ2-1	TRBV12-3/TRBV12-4	NA	NA	14	TGTGCCAGCAGTTTACCCCCAGGGAAGAATGAGCAGTTCTTC	CASSLPPGKNEQFF
TRBJ2-1	TRBV20-1	NA	TRBD2	16	TGCAGTGCCCCGGGAGGCAGCAGGAGCTCCTACAATGAGCAGTTCTTC	CSAPGGSRSSYNEQFF
TRBJ2-5	TRBV7-9	NA	TRBD2	16	TGTGCCAGCAGCTCACGACTCTGGGAGGGTCAAGAGACCCAGTACTTC	CASSSRLWEGQETQYF
TRBJ2-5	TRBV9	NA	TRBD2	16	TGTGCCAGCGGTTCGACTAGCGGGAGGGCCGGAGAGACCCAGTACTTC	CASGSTSGRAGETQYF
TRBJ2-5	TRBV6-2/TRBV6-3	NA	NA	12	TGTGCCAGCAGCTTGATACAAGAGACCCAGTACTTC	CASSLIQETQYF
TRBJ2-1	TRBV16	once	NA	17	TGTGCCAGCACCTCCAACCCAACGATGGGATCGGACAATGAGCAGTTCTTC	CASTSNPTMGSDNEQFF
TRBJ1-2	TRBV28	NA	NA	12	TGTGCCAGCAGCCCCCAGAGCTATGGCTACACCTTC	CASSPQSYGYTF
TRBJ2-5	TRBV29-1	NA	NA	13	TGCAGCGTTGAAGGGGGCCCCCAGAGGACCCAGTACTTC	CSVEGGPQRTQYF
TRBJ2-3	TRBV25-1	NA	TRBD1	17	TGTGCCAGCAGTGAATTATTCTCAGGGGGCGGTCCAGATACGCAGTATTTT	CASSELFSGGGPDTQYF
TRBJ1-5	TRBV20-1	once	NA	13	TGCAGTGCTCCGGGGGGCTGCAATCAGCCCCAGCATTTT	CSAPGGCNQPQHF
TRBJ2-1	TRBV7-2	NA	TRBD2	15	TGTGCCAGCAGCTTAGAGTTAGCGGGAGGCAGTGAGCAGTTCTTC	CASSLELAGGSEQFF
TRBJ2-1	TRBV2	NA	NA	13	TGTGCCAGCAGTGAAAGTAGGGTTAATGAGCAGTTCTTC	CASSESRVNEQFF
TRBJ1-1	TRBV6-2/TRBV6-3	NA	NA	17	TGTGCCAGCACCTCTAGGGTGGGGCCCCTACTAAGGACTGAAGCTTTCTTT	CASTSRVGPLLRTEAFF
TRBJ1-2	TRBV2	NA	NA	11	TGTGCCGGGTCGGGGGGCTATGGCTACACCTTC	CAGSGGYGYTF
TRBJ2-2	TRBV30	NA	NA	14	TGTGCCTGGGGGTTGGCAGGGGGGACCGGGGAGCTGTTTTTT	CAWGLAGGTGELFF
TRBJ2-7	TRBV29-1	NA	TRBD2	15	TGCAGCGTTGAACAGGGCAACGGGGGACTATACGAGCAGTACTTC	CSVEQGNGGLYEQYF
TRBJ1-1	TRBV12-3/TRBV12-4	NA	NA	12	TGTGCCAGCAGCAGTGATCTCACTGAAGCTTTCTTT	CASSSDLTEAFF
TRBJ2-2	TRBV23-1	NA	NA	16	TGCGCCAGCAGTCAATCGGGGTGGGGGAACACCGGGGAGCTGTTTTTT	CASSQSGWGNTGELFF
TRBJ1-2	TRBV3-1	once	NA	15	TGTGCCAGCAGCCAAGCTGGGGGAGGAGGCTATGGCTACACCTTC	CASSQAGGGGYGYTF
TRBJ1-5	TRBV19	NA	NA	14	TGTGCCAGTCGCCTTACAGGGTTGGGTCAGCCCCAGCATTTT	CASRLTGLGQPQHF
TRBJ1-2	TRBV30	NA	TRBD1	14	TGTGCCTGGAGTGGTACAGGGGCCACCTATGGCTACACCTTC	CAWSGTGATYGYTF
TRBJ2-1	TRBV7-9	NA	NA	17	TGTGCCAGCAGCCAGACTAGGAAACAAGACTCCTACAATGAGCAGTTCTTC	CASSQTRKQDSYNEQFF
TRBJ1-2	TRBV20-1	NA	TRBD1	13	TGCAGTGCCACCCAGGGGGACGGTTATGGCTACACCTTC	CSATQGDGYGYTF
TRBJ2-1	TRBV24-1	NA	TRBD2	15	TGTGCCACCAGTGCTTCGCTAGCGGGAGGAAATGAGCAGTTCTTC	CATSASLAGGNEQFF
TRBJ1-4	TRBV12-3/TRBV12-4	NA	NA	16	TGTGCCAGCAGTTTCCCCTCCGGGACAAGAGATGAAAAACTGTTTTTT	CASSFPSGTRDEKLFF
TRBJ2-2	TRBV9	NA	NA	15	TGTGCCAGCAATGAGGGCGGCTTGGACACCGGGGAGCTGTTTTTT	CASNEGGLDTGELFF
TRBJ2-1	TRBV7-2	NA	NA	13	TGTGCCAGCAGCTTATCGGAGTACAATGAGCAGTTCTTC	CASSLSEYNEQFF
TRBJ1-2	TRBV27	NA	NA	14	TGTGCCAGCAGTCCTCAGACGAATAACTATGGCTACACCTTC	CASSPQTNNYGYTF
TRBJ1-1	TRBV3-1	NA	NA	16	TGTGCCAGCAGCCAAGAAGTTCCGGGCCCGAACACTGAAGCTTTCTTT	CASSQEVPGPNTEAFF
TRBJ2-3	TRBV29-1	few	NA	12	TGCAGCGTTGATAGGGGCACAGATACGCAGTATTTT	CSVDRGTDTQYF
TRBJ2-2	TRBV20-1	NA	TRBD2	15	TGCAGTGCTAGAGTGGGTAGCGGGACCACCGGGGAGCTGTTTTTT	CSARVGSGTTGELFF
TRBJ1-4	TRBV20-1	NA	NA	15	TGCAGTGCCTCCAGCAGAAGTGCAACTAATGAAAAACTGTTTTTT	CSASSRSATNEKLFF
TRBJ1-3	TRBV15	NA	NA	17	TGTGCCACCAGCGCAGGGATACGGGGTCTCACTGGAAACACCATATATTTT	CATSAGIRGLTGNTIYF
TRBJ2-5	TRBV5-6	NA	NA	14	TGTGCCAGCAGCGTCGGGGTATCTTGGGAGACCCAGTACTTC	CASSVGVSWETQYF
TRBJ1-1	TRBV4-2	NA	NA	13	TGTGCCAGCAGCCAAGGGAGCGACACTGAAGCTTTCTTT	CASSQGSDTEAFF
TRBJ2-1	TRBV29-1	NA	TRBD2	15	TGCAGCGTTGAAAGCGGGAGGGGTCCCTACAATGAGCAGTTCTTC	CSVESGRGPYNEQFF
TRBJ2-3	TRBV7-6	NA	NA	12	TGTGCCAGCAGCTTATGGGCAGATACGCAGTATTTT	CASSLWADTQYF
TRBJ2-7	TRBV7-2	NA	NA	14	TGTGCCAGCACTCCAGGAGGCCACTCCTACGAGCAGTACTTC	CASTPGGHSYEQYF
TRBJ2-6	TRBV20-1	once	NA	12	TGCAGTGCTAGAGACAGGCCGAACGTCCTGACTTTC	CSARDRPNVLTF
TRBJ2-1	TRBV20-1	NA	TRBD2	14	TGCAGTGCTAGAGCCCGACTAGCGACCGATGAGCAGTTCTTC	CSARARLATDEQFF
TRBJ2-7	TRBV12-3/TRBV12-4	once	TRBD2	15	TGTGCCAGCAGTATCACTAGCGGGAGTTACGACGAGCAGTACTTC	CASSITSGSYDEQYF
TRBJ1-2	TRBV6-5	NA	NA	10	TGTGCCAGCGACAACTATGGCTACACCTTC	CASDNYGYTF
TRBJ2-7	TRBV28	NA	NA	14	TGTGCCAGCAGTTCAGGGTCGCGGGGAGTCGAGCAGTACTTC	CASSSGSRGVEQYF
TRBJ1-2	TRBV28	NA	NA	13	TGTGCCAGCAGTTTTTTAGTCAGGGATGGCTACACCTTC	CASSFLVRDGYTF
TRBJ2-2	TRBV7-8	NA	NA	15	TGTGCCAGCAGCGTAACAGGGCCCAACACCGGGGAGCTGTTTTTT	CASSVTGPNTGELFF
TRBJ2-5	TRBV29-1	NA	TRBD2	16	TGCAGCGTAGAGGAACCGGGACTAGCGGGAGTTGAGACCCAGTACTTC	CSVEEPGLAGVETQYF
TRBJ2-7	TRBV28	NA	NA	15	TGTGCCAGCAGTTTCGCCGGGACCCGTACCTACGAGCAGTACTTC	CASSFAGTRTYEQYF
TRBJ2-7	TRBV20-1	once	NA	14	TGCAGTGCTAGAGTCTCGGACAGCTCCTACGAGCAGTACTTC	CSARVSDSSYEQYF
TRBJ1-1	TRBV5-6	NA	NA	17	TGTGCCAGCAGCTTGTATTTGGGTCGGGACGGGAACACTGAAGCTTTCTTT	CASSLYLGRDGNTEAFF
TRBJ1-3	TRBV30	NA	NA	15	TGTGCCTGGAGTGATCCAGGGTTCTCTGGAAACACCATATATTTT	CAWSDPGFSGNTIYF
TRBJ2-1	TRBV5-4	NA	NA	12	TGTGCCAGCAGAGGTAGCGGCAATGAGCAGTTCTTC	CASRGSGNEQFF
TRBJ2-2	TRBV4-3	NA	TRBD2	17	TGCGCCAGCAGCCAAGACTCGAGCGGGAGGGGAACCGGGGAGCTGTTTTTT	CASSQDSSGRGTGELFF
TRBJ1-1	TRBV7-2	NA	NA	15	TGTGCCAGCAGCTTAGTGGGCAGCGCGAACACTGAAGCTTTCTTT	CASSLVGSANTEAFF